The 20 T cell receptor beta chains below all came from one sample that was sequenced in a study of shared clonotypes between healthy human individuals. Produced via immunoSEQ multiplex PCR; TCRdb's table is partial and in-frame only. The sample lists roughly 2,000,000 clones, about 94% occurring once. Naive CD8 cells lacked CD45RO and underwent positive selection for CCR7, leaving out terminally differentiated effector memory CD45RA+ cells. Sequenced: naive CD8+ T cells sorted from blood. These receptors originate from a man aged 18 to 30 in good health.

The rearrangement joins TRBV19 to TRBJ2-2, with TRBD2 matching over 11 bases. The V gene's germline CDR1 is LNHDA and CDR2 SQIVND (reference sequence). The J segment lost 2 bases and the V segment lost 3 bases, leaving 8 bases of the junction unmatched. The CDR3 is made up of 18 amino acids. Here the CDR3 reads CASSIRVAGGSNTGELFF. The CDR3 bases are TGTGCCAGTAGTATCCGGGTAGCGGGAGGGTCAAACACCGGGGAGCTGTTTTTT. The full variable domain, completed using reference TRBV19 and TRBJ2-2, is DGGITQSPKYLFRKEGQNVTLSCEQNLNHDAMYWYRQDPGQGLRLIYYSQIVNDFQKGDIAEGYSVSREKKESFPLTVTSAQKNPTAFYLCASSIRVAGGSNTGELFFGEGSRLTVL.

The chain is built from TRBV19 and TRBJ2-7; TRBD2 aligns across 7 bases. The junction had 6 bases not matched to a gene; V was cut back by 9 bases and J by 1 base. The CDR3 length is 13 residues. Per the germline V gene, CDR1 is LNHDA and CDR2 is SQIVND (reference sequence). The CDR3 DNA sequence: TGTGCCAGCGCTGCGGGGGTGTCCTACGAGCAGTACTTC. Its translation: CASAAGVSYEQYF.

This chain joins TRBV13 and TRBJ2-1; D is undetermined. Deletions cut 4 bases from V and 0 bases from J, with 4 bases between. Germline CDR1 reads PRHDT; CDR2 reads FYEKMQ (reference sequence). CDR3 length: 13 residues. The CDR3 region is CASSSASYNEQFF. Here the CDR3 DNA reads TGTGCCAGCAGCTCCGCCTCCTACAATGAGCAGTTCTTC.

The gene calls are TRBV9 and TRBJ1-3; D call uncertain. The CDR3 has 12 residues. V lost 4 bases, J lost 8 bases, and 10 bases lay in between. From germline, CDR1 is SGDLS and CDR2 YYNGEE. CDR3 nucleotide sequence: TGTGCCAGCAGCTCTGCCCCCGACACCATATATTTT. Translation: CASSSAPDTIYF.

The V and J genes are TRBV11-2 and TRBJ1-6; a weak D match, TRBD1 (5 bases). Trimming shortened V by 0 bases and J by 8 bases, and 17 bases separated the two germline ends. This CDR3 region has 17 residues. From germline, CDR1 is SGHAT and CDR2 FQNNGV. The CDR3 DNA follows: TGTGCCAGCAGCTTAGATCGTAGAGGGGTGATGGATTCACCCCTCCACTTT. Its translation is CASSLDRRGVMDSPLHF.

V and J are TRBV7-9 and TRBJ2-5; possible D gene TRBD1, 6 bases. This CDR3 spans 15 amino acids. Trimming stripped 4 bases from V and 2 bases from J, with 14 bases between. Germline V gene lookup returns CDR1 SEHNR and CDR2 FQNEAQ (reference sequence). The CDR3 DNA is TGTGCCAGCAGCTCACCCTACAGGGAACAAGAGACCCAGTACTTC. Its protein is CASSSPYREQETQYF.

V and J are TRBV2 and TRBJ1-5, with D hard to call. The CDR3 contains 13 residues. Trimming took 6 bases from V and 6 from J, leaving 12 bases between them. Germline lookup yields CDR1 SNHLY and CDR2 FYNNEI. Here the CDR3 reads CASSEVGSQPQHF. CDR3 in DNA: TGTGCCAGCAGCGAGGTAGGGTCTCAGCCCCAGCATTTT.

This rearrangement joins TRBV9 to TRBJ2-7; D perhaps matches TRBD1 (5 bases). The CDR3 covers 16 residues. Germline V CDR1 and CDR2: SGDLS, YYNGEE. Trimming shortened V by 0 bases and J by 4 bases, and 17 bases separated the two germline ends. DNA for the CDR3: TGTGCCAGCAGCGTAGAGGCACAGGTGGTCCTTTACGAGCAGTACTTC. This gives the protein CASSVEAQVVLYEQYF.

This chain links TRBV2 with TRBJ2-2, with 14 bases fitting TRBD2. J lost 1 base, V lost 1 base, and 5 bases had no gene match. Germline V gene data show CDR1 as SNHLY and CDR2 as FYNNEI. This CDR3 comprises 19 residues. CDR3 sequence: CASSEVGLAGAENTGELFF. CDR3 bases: TGTGCCAGCAGTGAAGTGGGACTAGCGGGAGCAGAGAACACCGGGGAGCTGTTTTTT.

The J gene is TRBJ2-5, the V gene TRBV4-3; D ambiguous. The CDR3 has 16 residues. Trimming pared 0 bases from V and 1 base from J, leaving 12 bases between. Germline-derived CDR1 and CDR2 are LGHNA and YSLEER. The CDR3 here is CASSQDGPAPQETQYF. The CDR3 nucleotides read TGCGCCAGCAGCCAAGATGGACCCGCGCCCCAAGAGACCCAGTACTTC.

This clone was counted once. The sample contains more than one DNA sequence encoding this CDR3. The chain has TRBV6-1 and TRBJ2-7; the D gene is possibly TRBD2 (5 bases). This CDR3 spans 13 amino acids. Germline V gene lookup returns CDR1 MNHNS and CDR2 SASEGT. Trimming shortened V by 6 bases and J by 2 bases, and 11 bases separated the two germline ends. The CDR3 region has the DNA TGTGCCAGCAGCGAGGGCAGAACCTACGAGCAGTACTTC. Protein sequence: CASSEGRTYEQYF.

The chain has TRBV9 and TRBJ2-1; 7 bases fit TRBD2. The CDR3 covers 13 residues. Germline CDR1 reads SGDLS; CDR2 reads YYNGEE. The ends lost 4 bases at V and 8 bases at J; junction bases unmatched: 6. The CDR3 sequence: CASSPWEGDEQFF. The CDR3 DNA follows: TGTGCCAGCAGCCCTTGGGAGGGAGATGAGCAGTTCTTC.

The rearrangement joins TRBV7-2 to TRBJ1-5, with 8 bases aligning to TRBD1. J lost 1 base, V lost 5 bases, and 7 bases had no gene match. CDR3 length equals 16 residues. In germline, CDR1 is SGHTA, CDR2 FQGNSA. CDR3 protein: CASSLIHRGSNQPQHF. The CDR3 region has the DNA TGTGCCAGCAGCCTAATACACAGGGGGAGCAATCAGCCCCAGCATTTT. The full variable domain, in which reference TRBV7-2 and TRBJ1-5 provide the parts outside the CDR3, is GAGVSQSPSNKVTEKGKDVELRCDPISGHTALYWYRQSLGQGLEFLIYFQGNSAPDKSGLPSDRFSAERTGGSVSTLTIQRTQQEDSAVYLCASSLIHRGSNQPQHFGDGTRLSIL.

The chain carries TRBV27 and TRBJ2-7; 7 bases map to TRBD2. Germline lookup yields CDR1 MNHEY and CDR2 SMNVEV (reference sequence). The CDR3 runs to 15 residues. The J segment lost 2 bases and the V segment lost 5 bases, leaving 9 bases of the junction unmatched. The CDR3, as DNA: TGTGCCAGCAGTCCTACCTCTAGCGGACCCTACGAGCAGTACTTC. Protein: CASSPTSSGPYEQYF.

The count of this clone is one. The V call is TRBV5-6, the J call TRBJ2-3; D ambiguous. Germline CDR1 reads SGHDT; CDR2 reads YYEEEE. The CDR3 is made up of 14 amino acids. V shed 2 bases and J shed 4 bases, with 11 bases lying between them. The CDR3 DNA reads TGTGCCAGCAGCTTTTACGAAGGGTCAGATACGCAGTATTTT. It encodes CASSFYEGSDTQYF.

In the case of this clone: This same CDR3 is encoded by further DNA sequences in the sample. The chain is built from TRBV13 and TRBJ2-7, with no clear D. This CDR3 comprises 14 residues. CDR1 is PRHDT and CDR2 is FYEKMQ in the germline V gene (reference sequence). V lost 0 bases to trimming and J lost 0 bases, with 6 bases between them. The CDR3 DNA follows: TGTGCCAGCAGCTTAGGCCTCAGCTCCTACGAGCAGTACTTC. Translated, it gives CASSLGLSSYEQYF.

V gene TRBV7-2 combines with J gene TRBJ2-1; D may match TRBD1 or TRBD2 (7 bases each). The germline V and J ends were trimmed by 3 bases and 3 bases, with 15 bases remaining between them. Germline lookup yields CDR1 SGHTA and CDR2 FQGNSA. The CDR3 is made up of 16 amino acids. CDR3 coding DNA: TGTGCCAGCAGCTTCCTGCGCAGGGGGGGCTACAATGAGCAGTTCTTC. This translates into CASSFLRRGGYNEQFF. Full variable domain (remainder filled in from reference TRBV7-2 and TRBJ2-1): GAGVSQSPSNKVTEKGKDVELRCDPISGHTALYWYRQSLGQGLEFLIYFQGNSAPDKSGLPSDRFSAERTGGSVSTLTIQRTQQEDSAVYLCASSFLRRGGYNEQFFGPGTRLTVL.

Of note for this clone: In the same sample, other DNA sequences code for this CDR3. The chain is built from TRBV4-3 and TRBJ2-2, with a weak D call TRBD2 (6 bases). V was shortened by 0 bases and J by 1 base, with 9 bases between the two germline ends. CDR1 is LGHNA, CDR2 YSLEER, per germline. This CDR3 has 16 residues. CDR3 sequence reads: CASSQDPAGNTGELFF. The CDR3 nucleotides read TGCGCCAGCAGCCAAGACCCAGCGGGGAACACCGGGGAGCTGTTTTTT.

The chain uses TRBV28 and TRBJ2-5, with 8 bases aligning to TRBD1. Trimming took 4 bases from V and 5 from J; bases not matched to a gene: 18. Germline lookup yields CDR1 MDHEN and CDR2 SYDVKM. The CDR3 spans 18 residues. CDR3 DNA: TGTGCCAGCAGTTCAACGTCCGCGGACAGGGATTATTTGGAGACCCAGTACTTC. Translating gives CASSSTSADRDYLETQYF.

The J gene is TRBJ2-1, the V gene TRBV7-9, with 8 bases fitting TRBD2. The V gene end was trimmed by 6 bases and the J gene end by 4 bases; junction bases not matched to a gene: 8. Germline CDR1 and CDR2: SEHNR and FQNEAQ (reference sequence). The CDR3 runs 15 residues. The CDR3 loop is CASSNSGKLYNEQFF. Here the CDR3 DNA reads TGTGCCAGCAGTAATAGCGGGAAACTTTACAATGAGCAGTTCTTC.